Listed here are 14 T cell receptor beta chains from one sample, sequenced in a study of tumor-infiltrating lymphocytes in primary liver carcinoma. TCR beta cDNA was prepared out of approximately 500 ng total RNA by means of a constant-region primer. Modified slightly, ARM-PCR produced TCR beta libraries over three nested multiplex PCR rounds. It was with TRBV1-TRBV30 forward primers and a C-beta reverse primer that the first two PCR rounds were run, at approximately 9 cycles each. TCRdb independently ran MiXCR on the multiplex PCR reads; one entry per CDR3 protein. This sample yields about 20,000 distinct CDR3 sequences, of which roughly 79% are seen a single time; roughly 40% belongs to the top ten. Investigators took RNA and DNA out together from 20-30 mg of unsorted bulk tissue. The sequenced sample consisted of liver tumor tissue from sampling region 4. Subset noted: tumor region T4, right-lateral pole. Receptors originate from a woman in her 30s with primary liver carcinoma and hepatitis B virus infection.

Only one count was recorded for this clonotype. One end of the junction varies from germline; a read error may be responsible. The CDR3 loop is CASGQAVTRGHISYEQYF. Here the CDR3 DNA reads TGTGCCAGCGGCCAAGCTGTGACGCGGGGTCACATTAGCTACGAGCAGTACTTC. The chain recombines TRBV4-3 with TRBJ2-7; a weak D match, TRBD2 (6 bases). Germline V gives CDR1 LGHNA, CDR2 YSLEER. CDR3 length: 18 amino acids.

Details on this clonotype: The CDR3 end shows no conserved phenylalanine or tryptophan, and so a read error is likely. The chain couples TRBV12-3 or TRBV12-4 to TRBJ1-1; no clear D. This CDR3 is 15 amino acids long. V was cut by 7 bases and J by 0 bases, with 15 bases left in between. This chain's CDR3 is CASTLSGNVNTEAFY. CDR3 nucleotides: TGTGCCAGCACTCTGAGTGGGAACGTGAACACTGAAGCTTTCTAT.

V usage is TRBV7-8 and J usage is TRBJ2-1, with a possible D match to TRBD2 (6 bases). The CDR3 has 16 residues. Germline lookup yields CDR1 SGHVS and CDR2 FQNEAQ. V was trimmed by 5 bases and J by 4 bases, leaving 18 bases between them. In nucleotides, the CDR3 is TGTGCCAGCAGCCCCCCTCAGGGCGGAGGGTACAATGAGCAGTTCTTC. Residues: CASSPPQGGGYNEQFF.

CDR3 bases: TGCAGCGTTGTACTTTGGGGCGGTGACTACACCTTC. Translation: CSVVLWGGDYTF. The rearrangement uses TRBV29-1 and TRBJ1-2, with D possibly TRBD1 on 5 matching bases. With 4 bases removed from V and 10 bases from J, the gap between germline ends came to 16 bases. CDR1 SQVTM and CDR2 ANQGSEA come from the germline V gene. The CDR3 length is 12 residues.

This clonotype has just a few counts. One end of the junction does not line up with germline, which may come from a read error. This chain links TRBV11-3 with TRBJ1-6; no reliable D call. The germline V gene encodes CDR1 SGHNT and CDR2 YENEEA. This CDR3 contains 15 residues. CDR3 protein: CASNFKWSHNTPLHF. CDR3 nucleotides: TGTGCCAGCAACTTTAAGTGGAGCCATAATACACCCCTCCACTTT. Full variable domain (outside the CDR3, taken from reference TRBV11-3 and TRBJ1-6): EAGVVQSPRYKIIEKKQPVAFWCNPISGHNTLYWYLQNLGQGPELLIRYENEEAVDDSQLPKDRFSAERLKGVDSTLKIQPAELGDSAVYLCASNFKWSHNTPLHFGNGTRLTVT.

Note on this clonotype: In this CDR3 the conserved last residue, phenylalanine or tryptophan, is missing, so a read error is likely. The genes are TRBV6-2 or TRBV6-3 and TRBJ2-5, with D possibly being TRBD2 (5 bases). From germline, CDR1 is MNHEY and CDR2 SVGEGT. This CDR3 is built from 14 residues. The CDR3 loop reads CASSNDGLGEAQYI. The CDR3 nucleotides read TGTGCCAGCAGTAACGACGGCCTGGGAGAGGCCCAGTACATC.

In the case of this clonotype: At one boundary the junction diverges from the germline segment, which might be a read error. The chain carries TRBV28 and TRBJ1-6, with D possibly being TRBD1 (6 bases). CDR3 length equals 16 residues. Germline values: CDR1 MDHEN, CDR2 SYDVKM. The CDR3 nucleotides read TGTACCAGCAGTACCCACGGGGGGCAAGTTTTCTTCACCCTCCACTTT. The encoded protein is CTSSTHGGQVFFTLHF.

By sample fraction, this clonotype is medium-sized. The chain couples TRBV6-5 to TRBJ2-2; D is tentatively TRBD1 or TRBD2 (6 bases each). The germline V and J ends were trimmed by 0 bases and 4 bases, with 18 bases remaining between them. The germline V gene encodes CDR1 MNHEY and CDR2 SVGAGI. CDR3 size: 18 residues. The CDR3, as DNA: TGTGCCAGCAGTTACTCCCCAGGGGTCGGGAGCGGCACCGGGGAGCTGTTTTTT. This encodes CASSYSPGVGSGTGELFF.

Remarks on this clonotype: The junction shows a germline mismatch at one end, possibly a read error. This chain connects TRBV11-2 to TRBJ2-7, with D maybe TRBD2 (5 bases). The CDR3 has 15 amino acids. The germline gives CDR1 SGHAT, CDR2 FQNNGV. The CDR3, as DNA: TGTGCCAGCAGCTTGGGAGATAACGGTTCCTACGGGCAGTACTTC. The encoded protein is CASSLGDNGSYGQYF.

This clonotype showed up many times. V usage is TRBV4-2 and J usage is TRBJ2-7; D is possibly TRBD2 (6 bases). Germline V gives CDR1 LGHNA, CDR2 YNFKEQ. Trimming cost V 1 base and J 0 bases, with 16 bases left between them. This CDR3 region has 17 residues. DNA of the CDR3: TGTGCCAGCAGCCAAGGTTCTAGCGAATATTACTCCTACGAGCAGTACTTC. Translation gives CASSQGSSEYYSYEQYF.

Worth noting for this clonotype: The final CDR3 position lacks the conserved phenylalanine or tryptophan, pointing to a likely read error. V is TRBV28 and J is TRBJ2-7, with D tentatively TRBD2 (6 bases). Trimming removed 6 bases at V and 1 base at J, with 13 bases between. CDR3 length: 14 residues. Germline CDR1 is MDHEN and CDR2 is SYDVKM. The CDR3 nucleotides read TGTGCCAGCAGAACCCCCGGGGGTTCCTACGAGCAGTACCTC. It yields the protein CASRTPGGSYEQYL.

Turning to this clonotype: Sequence at one end of the junction differs from germline and may be a read error. J is TRBJ2-2 and V is TRBV11-1, with 7 bases aligning to TRBD2. This CDR3 is built from 16 residues. Germline-derived CDR1 and CDR2 are SGHAT and FQDESV (reference sequence). Here the CDR3 reads CASSRVMAGVSWELFF. The CDR3 DNA reads TGTGCCAGCAGCAGGGTCATGGCGGGAGTGTCCTGGGAGTTGTTTTTT.

Notes on this clonotype: The junction departs from germline at one end; a sequencing error may be responsible. V gene TRBV11-2 combines with J gene TRBJ2-3; D is ambiguous. Germline loops: CDR1 SGHAT, CDR2 FQNNGV. The CDR3 consists of 13 residues. In nucleotides, the CDR3 is TGTACCAGCAGCCTACAATGGGAAGATACGCAGTATTTT. As protein: CTSSLQWEDTQYF.

Concerning this clonotype itself: An end of the junction differs from the germline gene, which may be a read error. The chain links TRBV6-5 to TRBJ1-6; D gene uncertain. Germline-derived CDR1 and CDR2 are MNHEY and SVGAGI. CDR3 length: 16 amino acids. The CDR3 loop is CARNKQSAIYNSPLHF. DNA of the CDR3: TGTGCCAGGAATAAACAGTCTGCCATATATAATTCACCTCTCCACTTT.